The 26 T cell receptor beta chains below come from one sample, sequenced in a study of blood T cell repertoires in COVID-19. TCRdb's copy holds only in-frame clones and misses some; the assay was immunoSEQ multiplex PCR. The profile shows more than 85,000 clones, almost 80% of them singletons. Input material: peripheral blood. The receptors were gathered from an elderly woman with active or convalescent COVID-19.

This clone was seen only a few times. This chain joins TRBV21-1 and TRBJ1-1. TRBV21-1 is a pseudogene. The CDR3 sequence is 11 residues long. Here the CDR3 DNA reads TGTGCCAGCGCGGAGAACACTGAAGCTTTCTTT. Protein product: CASAENTEAFF.

The V call is TRBV19, the J call TRBJ2-7; 8 bases are shared with TRBD1. Germline lookup yields CDR1 LNHDA and CDR2 SQIVND (reference sequence). This CDR3 contains 14 residues. V lost 5 bases and J lost 6; bases outside the gene matches: 9. DNA for the CDR3: TGTGCCAGTAGTTATGGACAGGGTTCGAGCGAGCAGTACTTC. Its protein is CASSYGQGSSEQYF.

The rearrangement joins TRBV27 to TRBJ2-7, with 12 bases that match TRBD1. The germline V gene has CDR1 MNHEY and CDR2 SMNVEV (reference sequence). The CDR3 is made up of 16 amino acids. With 4 bases clipped from V and 6 bases from J, the junction kept 10 bases outside the gene matches. CDR3 DNA: TGTGCCAGCAGTTCTTTACCCGGGACAGGGGGCTTCGAGCAGTACTTC. Its protein is CASSSLPGTGGFEQYF.

This clone was seen at least ten times. The V call is TRBV6-5, the J call TRBJ1-1; possible D gene TRBD1, 5 bases. Trimming left V 3 bases short and J 5 bases short, with 16 bases between. The CDR3 is made up of 15 amino acids. Germline lookup yields CDR1 MNHEY and CDR2 SVGAGI. Written as DNA, the CDR3 is TGTGCCAGCAGTTATGTGCCAGGGCATGGGACTGAAGCTTTCTTT. Protein product: CASSYVPGHGTEAFF.

This chain joins TRBV11-2 and TRBJ2-5; D gene ambiguous. CDR1 is SGHAT, CDR2 FQNNGV, per germline. Trimming pared 5 bases from V and 4 bases from J, leaving 8 bases between. This CDR3 comprises 12 residues. The CDR3 DNA follows: TGTGCCAGCAGCCCAGGCGTAGAGACCCAGTACTTC. Its translation is CASSPGVETQYF. Full variable domain (outside the CDR3, taken from reference TRBV11-2 and TRBJ2-5): EAGVAQSPRYKIIEKRQSVAFWCNPISGHATLYWYQQILGQGPKLLIQFQNNGVVDDSQLPKDRFSAERLKGVDSTLKIQPAKLEDSAVYLCASSPGVETQYFGPGTRLLVL.

The chain recombines TRBV28 with TRBJ2-7, with D maybe TRBD1 (6 bases). CDR1 and CDR2 from the germline V gene are MDHEN and SYDVKM. This CDR3 is 15 amino acids long. The ends were cut back, 7 bases at V and 6 bases at J, with 22 bases in the middle. CDR3 DNA sequence: TGTGCCAGCAATGACGAGGGATATCGAGGGGGCGAGCAGTACTTC. It encodes CASNDEGYRGGEQYF.

The chain joins TRBV5-6 to TRBJ2-3; the match to TRBD2 covers 7 bases. Germline values: CDR1 SGHDT, CDR2 YYEEEE. V dropped 3 bases and J dropped 2; count of bases not matched to a gene: 6. The CDR3 consists of 15 residues. This CDR3 is CASSSRSGNTDTQYF. The CDR3 region has the DNA TGTGCCAGCAGCTCTAGAAGCGGGAACACAGATACGCAGTATTTT.

This clone was seen ten or more times. V usage is TRBV7-2 and J usage is TRBJ2-7; D not resolved. The length of the CDR3 is 14 residues. V was trimmed by 1 base and J by 2 bases, leaving 9 bases between them. Germline assignment: CDR1 SGHTA and CDR2 FQGNSA. This chain's CDR3 is CASSLVGRTYEQYF. The DNA for the CDR3 is TGTGCCAGCAGCTTAGTGGGCCGTACCTACGAGCAGTACTTC. Full variable domain (remainder filled in from reference TRBV7-2 and TRBJ2-7): GAGVSQSPSNKVTEKGKDVELRCDPISGHTALYWYRQSLGQGLEFLIYFQGNSAPDKSGLPSDRFSAERTGGSVSTLTIQRTQQEDSAVYLCASSLVGRTYEQYFGPGTRLTVT.

The chain is built from TRBV5-1 and TRBJ1-2; 10 nucleotides line up with TRBD1. After removal of 3 bases from V and 4 bases from J, the junction contained 9 bases not matched to a gene. This CDR3 comprises 16 residues. Germline CDR1 SGHRS, CDR2 YFSETQ. In DNA form, the CDR3 reads TGCGCCAGCAGCTCCCAACCGGGACAGGGGATCTATGGCTACACCTTC. It codes for CASSSQPGQGIYGYTF. The whole variable domain, filled in from reference TRBV5-1 and TRBJ1-2, reads KAGVTQTPRYLIKTRGQQVTLSCSPISGHRSVSWYQQTPGQGLQFLFEYFSETQRNKGNFPGRFSGRQFSNSRSEMNVSTLELGDSALYLCASSSQPGQGIYGYTFGSGTRLTVV.

This sequence joins TRBV10-3 and TRBJ2-2, with D tentatively TRBD1 (6 bases). Looked up from germline, CDR1 is ENHRY and CDR2 is SYGVKD. The CDR3 sequence is 15 residues long. The V gene lost 2 bases and the J gene lost 4 bases, with 11 bases spanning the gap. Here the CDR3 reads CAISEMGAITGELFF. The CDR3 coding sequence is TGTGCCATCAGTGAGATGGGGGCGATCACCGGGGAGCTGTTTTTT.

V is TRBV19 and J is TRBJ2-7, with D possibly being TRBD2 (6 bases). V was cut by 5 bases and J by 2 bases, with 13 bases left in between. Germline values: CDR1 LNHDA, CDR2 SQIVND (reference sequence). This CDR3 is built from 14 residues. The CDR3 spells CASSRGTATYEQYF. The CDR3 coding sequence is TGTGCCAGTAGTCGCGGGACGGCGACCTACGAGCAGTACTTC.

This clone was recorded at least ten times. This chain joins TRBV2 and TRBJ2-1; maybe TRBD1 (5 bases). V lost 2 bases and J lost 8, with 13 bases in between. CDR3 size: 14 residues. The germline gives CDR1 SNHLY, CDR2 FYNNEI. The CDR3: CASSEQGQGDEQFF. CDR3 sequence (DNA): TGTGCCAGCAGTGAACAGGGTCAGGGCGATGAGCAGTTCTTC. Supplemented by reference TRBV2 and TRBJ2-1, the full variable domain reads EPEVTQTPSHQVTQMGQEVILRCVPISNHLYFYWYRQILGQKVEFLVSFYNNEISEKSEIFDDQFSVERPDGSNFTLKIRSTKLEDSAMYFCASSEQGQGDEQFFGPGTRLTVL.

In its sample, this clone was seen a few times. This chain uses TRBV7-8 with TRBJ1-5; maybe TRBD1 (5 bases). The ends were cut back, 5 bases at V and 6 bases at J, with 14 bases in the middle. The CDR3 consists of 14 residues. CDR1 SGHVS and CDR2 FQNEAQ come from the germline V gene. The CDR3 DNA follows: TGTGCCAGCAGCAAGGACAAGCCTGGTCAGCCCCAGCATTTT. Translation: CASSKDKPGQPQHF.

This clone appeared many times. CDR3 DNA: TGTGCCAGCAGTCTACAGGGGGCAAATTCACCCCTCCACTTT. It yields the protein CASSLQGANSPLHF. The chain recombines TRBV2 with TRBJ1-6, with 9 positions matching TRBD1. This CDR3 has 14 amino acids. Germline V lookup: CDR1 SNHLY, CDR2 FYNNEI. Trimming removed 5 bases from V and 7 bases from J; junction bases left unmatched: 3.

V and J are TRBV12-1 and TRBJ2-4; TRBD2, the table's D call, lacks a check against the DNA. TRBV12-1 is given as a pseudogene. CDR3 length: 19 residues. The CDR3: CASSPLGGLIQKNKNIQYF. CDR3 nucleotides: TGTGCCAGCAGCCCCTTGGGGGGGCTCATCCAAAAGAACAAAAACATTCAGTACTTC.

V usage is TRBV6-2 or TRBV6-3 and J usage is TRBJ2-5, with D possibly TRBD2 on 5 matching bases. V was pared by 4 bases and J by 5 bases, with 17 bases between. The germline V gene has CDR1 MNHEY and CDR2 SVGEGT. CDR3 length: 15 residues. Written as DNA, the CDR3 is TGTGCCAGCAGTTCCCACCAGGACTTCCGCGAGACCCAGTACTTC. This codes for CASSSHQDFRETQYF.

The chain employs TRBV12-5 and TRBJ2-7; the match to TRBD2 covers 9 bases. Germline V lookup: CDR1 LGHNT, CDR2 FRNRAP. V trimming: 0 bases; J trimming: 7 bases; junction bases outside the gene matches: 7. The CDR3 is 15 amino acids. The CDR3 is CASGLVVAGVGEQYF. The CDR3 DNA reads TGTGCTAGTGGTTTGGTAGTAGCGGGAGTGGGGGAGCAGTACTTC.

The gene calls are TRBV9 and TRBJ2-7; D not resolved. The CDR3 is 16 amino acids. Per germline, CDR1 SGDLS and CDR2 YYNGEE. The V end lost 0 bases, the J end lost 4 bases, and 17 bases lay between the germline ends. CDR3 sequence reads: CASSVGLGSNPYEQYF. For the CDR3, the DNA is TGTGCCAGCAGCGTAGGCCTGGGCTCGAACCCTTACGAGCAGTACTTC.

The chain uses TRBV5-1 and TRBJ2-5; 9 bases fit TRBD2. Germline V gene data show CDR1 as SGHRS and CDR2 as YFSETQ. CDR3 length: 17 amino acids. After removal of 3 bases from V and 4 bases from J, the junction contained 13 bases not matched to a gene. The CDR3 DNA is TGCGCCAGCAGCTCCCTAAGCGCTTCGACTAGCGGAGAGACCCAGTACTTC. This sequence encodes CASSSLSASTSGETQYF. Variable domain in full (rest from reference TRBV5-1 and TRBJ2-5): KAGVTQTPRYLIKTRGQQVTLSCSPISGHRSVSWYQQTPGQGLQFLFEYFSETQRNKGNFPGRFSGRQFSNSRSEMNVSTLELGDSALYLCASSSLSASTSGETQYFGPGTRLLVL.

The chain employs TRBV7-3 and TRBJ2-5; D is possibly TRBD2 (6 bases). The CDR3 spans 12 residues. Germline lookup yields CDR1 SGHTA and CDR2 FQGTGA. The V end lost 4 bases, the J end lost 5 bases, and 8 bases lay between the germline ends. CDR3 coding DNA: TGTGCCAGCAGCTCTGGAGGGGAGACCCAGTACTTC. Protein product: CASSSGGETQYF.

This chain connects TRBV29-1 to TRBJ2-1, with no clear D. The CDR3 has 13 residues. Germline V gene lookup returns CDR1 SQVTM and CDR2 ANQGSEA. Trimming cost V 0 bases and J 9 bases, with 12 bases left between them. The CDR3 is CSVEDRVRGEQFF. The DNA of the CDR3 is TGCAGCGTTGAAGATCGGGTACGCGGTGAGCAGTTCTTC.

The chain is built from TRBV7-9 and TRBJ1-3; D gene ambiguous. Trimming shortened V by 5 bases and J by 0 bases, and 8 bases separated the two germline ends. The CDR3 extends over 14 amino acids. Per germline, CDR1 SEHNR and CDR2 FQNEAQ (reference sequence). The chain's CDR3 is CASSRLHSGNTIYF. The CDR3 nucleotides read TGTGCCAGCAGCCGACTCCACTCTGGAAACACCATATATTTT.

This chain connects TRBV7-3 to TRBJ2-1, with TRBD2 as a possible D gene (5 bases). Germline lookup yields CDR1 SGHTA and CDR2 FQGTGA. The CDR3 has 16 residues. The V end lost 6 bases, the J end lost 0 bases, and 15 bases lay between the germline ends. The CDR3 DNA reads TGTGCCAGCAGTCGGGCAGCGGATGGCTCCTACAATGAGCAGTTCTTC. Protein: CASSRAADGSYNEQFF.

V gene TRBV19 combines with J gene TRBJ2-5; 9 bases fit TRBD1. V gave up 6 bases and J gave up 4 bases; unmatched junction bases: 9. The CDR3 extends over 15 amino acids. Looked up from germline, CDR1 is LNHDA and CDR2 is SQIVND (reference sequence). CDR3 in amino acids: CASSNTGQGVETQYF. The CDR3 DNA follows: TGTGCCAGTAGCAACACGGGACAGGGTGTAGAGACCCAGTACTTC.

In its sample, this clone was seen once. The chain joins TRBV7-9 to TRBJ1-1, with 9 bases matching TRBD1. CDR3 length equals 13 residues. From germline, CDR1 is SEHNR and CDR2 FQNEAQ (reference sequence). The J segment lost 6 bases and the V segment lost 4 bases, leaving 3 bases of the junction unmatched. As DNA, the CDR3 is TGTGCCAGCAGCTCGAGACAGGGGGCTGAAGCTTTCTTT. It is translated as CASSSRQGAEAFF.

V is TRBV5-5 and J is TRBJ2-5; 10 bases map to TRBD1. Per the germline V gene, CDR1 is SGHKS and CDR2 is YYEKEE (reference sequence). This CDR3 contains 15 residues. The junction had 2 bases not matched to a gene; V was cut back by 0 bases and J by 3 bases. This CDR3 reads CASSLEGTGEETQYF. In nucleotides, the CDR3 is TGTGCCAGCAGCTTGGAGGGGACAGGGGAAGAGACCCAGTACTTC.